The 6 T cell receptor beta chains below all came from one sample that was sequenced in a study of blood T cell repertoires in COVID-19. TCRdb keeps only in-frame clones here, not all; method: immunoSEQ multiplex PCR. The sample includes about 260,000 clones, about 84% of them seen just once. The sequenced material came from PBMCs or T cells enriched from blood (not recorded which). These receptors came from a woman in her fifties or sixties who had recovered from COVID-19.

The rearrangement links TRBV19 to TRBJ1-6; D not resolved. CDR1 is LNHDA and CDR2 is SQIVND in the germline V gene (reference sequence). V shed 4 bases and J shed 8 bases, with 12 bases lying between them. The CDR3 is 14 residues long. CDR3 sequence: CASSTAGVDSPLHF. The CDR3 DNA is TGTGCCAGTAGTACCGCCGGGGTCGATTCACCCCTCCACTTT. Drawing the rest from reference TRBV19 and TRBJ1-6, the complete variable domain is DGGITQSPKYLFRKEGQNVTLSCEQNLNHDAMYWYRQDPGQGLRLIYYSQIVNDFQKGDIAEGYSVSREKKESFPLTVTSAQKNPTAFYLCASSTAGVDSPLHFGNGTRLTVT.

J is TRBJ1-6 and V is TRBV27; D might be TRBD1 (6 bases). The CDR3 consists of 14 residues. Looked up from germline, CDR1 is MNHEY and CDR2 is SMNVEV (reference sequence). The ends were cut back, 3 bases at V and 11 bases at J, with 14 bases in the middle. The CDR3, as DNA: TGTGCCAGCAGTTTGGTGGGGCGGGGGCCACCCCTCCACTTT. Its translation: CASSLVGRGPPLHF.

The chain has TRBV5-1 and TRBJ2-7; D is undetermined. From germline, CDR1 is SGHRS and CDR2 YFSETQ. This CDR3 is built from 14 residues. V lost 4 bases, J lost 2 bases, and 13 bases lay in between. The CDR3 nucleotides read TGCGCCAGCAGCCCAACTGATCAGGCCTACGAGCAGTACTTC. This encodes CASSPTDQAYEQYF. The variable domain in full, with the rest retrieved from reference TRBV5-1 and TRBJ2-7, is KAGVTQTPRYLIKTRGQQVTLSCSPISGHRSVSWYQQTPGQGLQFLFEYFSETQRNKGNFPGRFSGRQFSNSRSEMNVSTLELGDSALYLCASSPTDQAYEQYFGPGTRLTVT.

The sample holds one count of this clone. The rearrangement joins TRBV19 to TRBJ1-5, with 7 bases lining up with TRBD1. The CDR3 loop spans 15 amino acids. V was clipped by 3 bases and J by 0 bases; unmatched bases: 2. Germline V gene lookup returns CDR1 LNHDA and CDR2 SQIVND (reference sequence). The CDR3 protein is CASSIWTGSNQPQHF. The CDR3 DNA follows: TGTGCCAGTAGTATTTGGACAGGTAGCAATCAGCCCCAGCATTTT.

V gene TRBV5-4 combines with J gene TRBJ2-7; TRBD2 agrees at 9 bases. Germline V lookup: CDR1 SGHNT, CDR2 YYREEE (reference sequence). There are 14 residues in the CDR3. The ends lost 4 bases at V and 5 bases at J; junction bases unmatched: 7. DNA for the CDR3: TGTGCCAGCAGCCAGATTAGCGGGAGCCACGAGCAGTACTTC. Translating gives CASSQISGSHEQYF.

The rearrangement joins TRBV4-1 to TRBJ2-2, with TRBD2 matching 11 bases. Germline V gene data show CDR1 as MGHRA and CDR2 as YSYEKL. Trimming cost V 3 bases and J 1 base; bases outside gene matches: 10. The CDR3 extends over 19 amino acids. The CDR3 DNA reads TGCGCCAGCAGCCACCTCAAGGGCCTAGCGGGGGGGAACACCGGGGAGCTGTTTTTT. It codes for CASSHLKGLAGGNTGELFF.